Shown below are 4 T cell receptor beta chains from a single sample sequenced in a study of vaccination effects on CD4 cells after COVID-19. Using viral peptide pools, the ViraFEST assay grew out antigen-specific CD4+ T cells prior to sequencing. Around day 10 of culture, CD4+ T cells were separated out. All vaccine recipients tested negative for nucleocapsid antibodies and had never contracted SARS-CoV-2 infection. No antigen is known for these receptors. Sequencing was performed with immunoSEQ multiplex PCR; in TCRdb, only in-frame clones are kept and a portion is missing. The repertoire holds 30,000 to 45,000 clones, around 68% seen once, with under 25% in the top ten. Sequenced material: CD4+ T cells from PBMCs cultured with SARS-CoV-2 spike peptides, taken before COVID-19 vaccination. The receptors come from a human donor who received a COVID-19 vaccine.

This chain uses TRBV27 with TRBJ2-1; TRBD2 aligns across 14 bases. The CDR3 is 15 amino acids. J was trimmed by 6 bases and V by 6 bases; bases with no gene match: 4. Germline CDR1 MNHEY, CDR2 SMNVEV (reference sequence). The CDR3 DNA follows: TGTGCCAGCAGGACTAGCGGGGGGGTGGTCAATGAGCAGTTCTTC. This gives the protein CASRTSGGVVNEQFF.

This sequence joins TRBV11-2 and TRBJ1-2, with D possibly TRBD1 on 5 matching bases. CDR1 and CDR2 (germline): SGHAT, FQNNGV. V was shortened by 0 bases and J by 4 bases, with 15 bases between the two germline ends. This CDR3 has 16 amino acids. This chain's CDR3 is CASSLDSPPTVYGYTF. Written as DNA, the CDR3 is TGTGCCAGCAGCTTAGATTCCCCCCCGACAGTCTATGGCTACACCTTC.

V is TRBV6-5 and J is TRBJ1-2; D gene unclear. Germline loops: CDR1 MNHEY, CDR2 SVGAGI. Trimming left V 8 bases short and J 7 bases short, with 8 bases between. The CDR3 has 10 residues. The CDR3 sequence: CASRLAGYTF. CDR3 in DNA: TGTGCCAGCCGACTGGCTGGCTACACCTTC.

V gene TRBV25-1 combines with J gene TRBJ2-7; D not resolved. CDR1 MGHDK and CDR2 SYGVNS come from the germline V gene. This CDR3 spans 16 amino acids. V was cut by 3 bases and J by 4 bases, with 19 bases left in between. The CDR3 protein is CASSDVGAVRIYEQYF. CDR3 bases: TGTGCCAGCAGTGATGTCGGCGCGGTCAGAATTTACGAGCAGTACTTC.